The rows below give T cell receptor beta chains drawn from one sample of a study of multiple sclerosis patients with progressive multifocal leukoencephalopathy. The protocol was immunoSEQ multiplex PCR, while the TCRdb copy is restricted to in-frame clones and leaves out a portion. Here the sample spans roughly 28,000 clones, approximately 85% being singletons. Sequenced here: PBMCs, sampled from a patient treated with natalizumab. These receptors were obtained from a woman under 40 with progressive multifocal leukoencephalopathy. CDR3s include the opening cysteine and the closing phenylalanine or tryptophan. D genes are given only for firm matches. Size values are once, few and many counts, or a class for expanded clones, and some rows have none.

TRBJ2-5 | NA | TRBV30 | NA | CAWSVQALETQYF | TGTGCCTGGAGTGTACAAGCCTTAGAGACCCAGTACTTC
TRBJ2-3 | NA | TRBV4-2 | NA | CASSQEKPSTDTQYF | TGTGCCAGCAGCCAAGAAAAGCCATCCACAGATACGCAGTATTTT
TRBJ2-7 | NA | TRBV5-5 | TRBD1 | CASSFGTGVIYEQYF | TGTGCCAGCAGCTTTGGGACAGGGGTCATCTACGAGCAGTACTTC
TRBJ1-3 | NA | TRBV4-2 | TRBD1 | CASSQASTGAGNTIYF | TGTGCCAGCAGCCAAGCCAGCACAGGGGCTGGAAACACCATATATTTT
TRBJ1-1 | few | TRBV30 | NA | CAWSVKVDPSEAFF | TGTGCCTGGAGTGTAAAGGTGGACCCCTCTGAAGCTTTCTTT
TRBJ2-7 | once | TRBV11-2 | TRBD2 | CASSLLAGGSYEQYF | TGTGCCAGCAGCTTACTAGCGGGGGGCTCCTACGAGCAGTACTTC
TRBJ2-7 | NA | TRBV5-5 | TRBD1 | CASSYGTDVGSYEQYF | TGTGCCAGCAGCTACGGGACAGACGTTGGCTCCTACGAGCAGTACTTC
TRBJ2-7 | NA | TRBV14 | NA | CASSQRALQAIVPYEQYF | TGTGCCAGCAGCCAAAGGGCTCTACAGGCCATCGTCCCCTACGAGCAGTACTTC
TRBJ1-1 | NA | TRBV9 | NA | CASSVGPGIMNTEAFF | TGTGCCAGCAGCGTAGGCCCGGGGATAATGAACACTGAAGCTTTCTTT
TRBJ1-4 | NA | TRBV7-9 | TRBD1 | CASSPDPGTANEKLFF | TGTGCCAGCAGCCCAGACCCCGGGACAGCTAATGAAAAACTGTTTTTT
TRBJ1-6 | NA | TRBV18 | TRBD1 | CASSPGQGANSPLHF | TGTGCCAGCTCACCAGGACAGGGGGCAAATTCACCCCTCCACTTT
TRBJ1-1 | once | TRBV9 | NA | CASSADYSLNTEAFF | TGTGCCAGCAGCGCAGACTATTCTTTGAACACTGAAGCTTTCTTT
TRBJ1-5 | NA | TRBV18 | NA | CASSPSSGEGQPQHF | TGTGCCAGCTCACCGTCATCTGGGGAGGGTCAGCCCCAGCATTTT
TRBJ2-1 | NA | TRBV7-3 | TRBD1 | CASSSYRGNEQFF | TGTGCCAGCAGCTCCTACAGGGGCAATGAGCAGTTCTTC
TRBJ2-7 | NA | TRBV4-3 | TRBD1 | CASSLTYNRGLLYEQYF | TGCGCCAGCAGCCTTACATACAACAGGGGGCTTCTCTACGAGCAGTACTTC
TRBJ2-5 | NA | TRBV9 | NA | CASSVGASSEQYF | TGTGCCAGCAGCGTAGGGGCTTCCAGTGAGCAGTACTTC
TRBJ2-5 | NA | TRBV6-6 | NA | CASSYVGGETQYF | TGTGCCAGCAGTTACGTGGGAGGAGAGACCCAGTACTTC
TRBJ2-7 | NA | TRBV10-3 | TRBD1 | CAISERGQGAYEQYF | TGTGCCATCAGTGAGCGTGGACAGGGGGCCTACGAGCAGTACTTC
TRBJ1-2 | NA | TRBV7-9 | NA | CASSNPAGGYGYTF | TGTGCCAGCAGCAACCCCGCGGGGGGCTATGGCTACACCTTC
TRBJ2-7 | once | TRBV21-1 | NA | CASSKALAPAEQYF | TGTGCCAGCAGCAAAGCTCTGGCGCCGGCCGAGCAGTACTTC
TRBJ2-7 | NA | TRBV6-5 | NA | CASSYSPDPTSYEQYF | TGTGCCAGCAGTTACTCGCCTGATCCTACCTCCTACGAGCAGTACTTC
TRBJ1-2 | NA | TRBV6-1 | TRBD1 | CASRGQGAGNYGYTF | TGTGCCAGCAGGGGACAGGGGGCCGGCAACTATGGCTACACCTTC
TRBJ1-4 | few | TRBV19 | NA | CASRDINEKLFF | TGTGCCAGTCGGGACATAAATGAAAAACTGTTTTTT
TRBJ1-5 | NA | TRBV28 | NA | CASRRELSNQPQHF | TGTGCCAGTAGACGGGAGTTGAGCAATCAGCCCCAGCATTTT
TRBJ1-6 | NA | TRBV5-1 | TRBD1 | CARSLAGTGSGGNSPLHF | TGCGCCCGCAGCTTGGCTGGGACAGGGTCGGGGGGGAATTCACCCCTCCACTTT
TRBJ2-7 | NA | TRBV7-6 | NA | CASSPSRAYEQYF | TGTGCCAGCAGCCCGAGCAGGGCCTACGAGCAGTACTTC
TRBJ1-5 | NA | TRBV19 | NA | CASSRTVSNQPQHF | TGTGCCAGTAGTCGGACAGTTAGCAATCAGCCCCAGCATTTT
TRBJ1-1 | NA | TRBV19 | TRBD1 | CASRFRDRVNTEAFF | TGTGCCAGTAGATTCCGGGACAGGGTGAACACTGAAGCTTTCTTT
TRBJ1-4 | NA | TRBV29-1 | NA | CSASGASNEKLFF | TGCAGCGCTTCAGGGGCCTCGAATGAAAAACTGTTTTTT
TRBJ1-6 | NA | TRBV19 | TRBD1 | CASSKTGSDSPLHF | TGTGCCAGTTCGAAGACAGGGTCCGATTCACCCCTCCACTTT
TRBJ1-5 | NA | TRBV6-5 | NA | CASSPVSNQPQHF | TGTGCCAGCAGTCCGGTTAGCAATCAGCCCCAGCATTTT
TRBJ2-1 | NA | TRBV5-1 | TRBD1 | CASSPGTGLYNEQFF | TGCGCCAGCAGCCCCGGGACAGGACTGTACAATGAGCAGTTCTTC
TRBJ1-1 | NA | TRBV18 | NA | CASSPQGRGTEAFF | TGTGCCAGCTCACCACAGGGGAGGGGCACTGAAGCTTTCTTT
TRBJ2-7 | NA | TRBV4-2 | TRBD1 | CASSQAGQGAYEQYF | TGTGCCAGCAGCCAGGCGGGACAGGGGGCCTACGAGCAGTACTTC
TRBJ2-1 | once | TRBV2 | TRBD2 | CASLGRGRLAGSYNEQFF | TGTGCCAGCCTCGGACGGGGGAGACTAGCGGGTTCCTACAATGAGCAGTTCTTC
TRBJ1-1 | NA | TRBV29-1 | TRBD1 | CSVQVPGQGSNTEAFF | TGCAGCGTACAAGTCCCGGGACAGGGCTCGAACACTGAAGCTTTCTTT
TRBJ1-2 | NA | TRBV6-5 | NA | CASSYSGARGYTF | TGTGCCAGCAGTTACTCGGGGGCGCGGGGCTACACCTTC
TRBJ1-1 | NA | TRBV27 | NA | CASSLRQRNTEAFF | TGTGCCAGCAGTCTACGACAGAGAAACACTGAAGCTTTCTTT
TRBJ2-5 | NA | TRBV28 | TRBD1 | CASSGQGAAEVETQYF | TGTGCCAGCAGCGGACAGGGGGCGGCTGAGGTGGAGACCCAGTACTTC
TRBJ1-6 | NA | TRBV9 | TRBD1 | CASSITGDNSPLHF | TGTGCCAGCAGCATTACAGGGGACAATTCACCCCTCCACTTT
TRBJ2-5 | NA | TRBV5-4 | NA | CASSLGRQETQYF | TGTGCCAGCAGCTTGGGGCGGCAAGAGACCCAGTACTTC
TRBJ2-3 | NA | TRBV15 | NA | CATSRGDGADTQYF | TGTGCCACCAGCAGAGGTGACGGGGCAGATACGCAGTATTTT
TRBJ2-6 | NA | TRBV4-2 | NA | CASSQEEQGRSGANVLTF | TGTGCCAGCAGCCAAGAGGAACAGGGCCGGTCTGGGGCCAACGTCCTGACTTTC
TRBJ2-7 | NA | TRBV5-1 | NA | CASSPGQLSYEQYF | TGCGCCAGCAGCCCGGGACAACTCTCCTACGAGCAGTACTTC
TRBJ2-1 | NA | TRBV19 | NA | CASSPTGGLYNEQFF | TGTGCCAGTAGTCCGACGGGGGGCCTTTACAATGAGCAGTTCTTC
TRBJ2-1 | NA | TRBV28 | TRBD2 | CASSSLAGAYNEQFF | TGTGCCAGCAGTTCACTAGCGGGAGCCTACAATGAGCAGTTCTTC
TRBJ2-7 | few | TRBV19 | NA | CASSIEVSYEQYF | TGTGCCAGTAGTATAGAGGTGTCCTACGAGCAGTACTTC
TRBJ2-5 | NA | TRBV27 | NA | CASSFQETQYF | TGTGCCAGCAGTTTCCAAGAGACCCAGTACTTC
TRBJ2-5 | NA | TRBV30 | TRBD1 | CAWNLGQGEKYF | TGTGCCTGGAACCTCGGACAGGGGGAAAAGTACTTC
TRBJ2-3 | NA | TRBV5-1 | NA | CASNPSLSTDTQYF | TGCGCCAGCAACCCCTCCTTGAGCACAGATACGCAGTATTTT
TRBJ2-1 | NA | TRBV27 | TRBD2 | CASTDRGSLDEQFF | TGTGCCAGCACCGACCGCGGGAGTCTTGACGAGCAGTTCTTC
TRBJ1-1 | NA | TRBV6-1 | NA | CALGGGFLTFF | TGTGCCCTTGGGGGGGGGTTTTTGACTTTCTTT
TRBJ1-1 | NA | TRBV28 | NA | CASSLLSGYNTEAFF | TGTGCCAGCAGTTTATTGTCAGGGTACAACACTGAAGCTTTCTTT
TRBJ2-1 | once | TRBV2 | TRBD2 | CASSGPSGNPHEQFF | TGTGCCAGCAGTGGTCCTAGCGGGAACCCCCATGAGCAGTTCTTC
TRBJ1-2 | NA | TRBV11-3 | NA | CASSLGLGSNYGYTF | TGTGCCAGCAGCTTAGGCCTTGGATCCAACTATGGCTACACCTTC